The 30 T cell receptor beta chains reported below all come from one sample, sequenced in a study of patients and donors after allogeneic stem cell transplantation (dated by TCRdb to the early 2020s). Receptors were amplified or captured by RT-PCR. TCRdb names NextSeq 550 as the instrument used. In TCRdb, the public reads were trimmed at Q25 with fastp and aligned with MiXCR, with productive beta chains retained. Identical CDR3 protein sequences are pooled into one entry, listed with their most common genes and DNA. The sample includes over 200,000 distinct CDR3 sequences, with about 38% observed a single time. Around 10% of the sample is held by the ten biggest clonotypes. The sequenced material came from blood, either unsorted or a sorted T cell fraction (not recorded which). These TCRs come from a human donor who was either an allogeneic HSCT recipient or a stem cell or donor lymphocyte infusion donor (not recorded which). It is not recorded whose cells these are; they may come from a transplant donor.

This clonotype was detected a few times. CDR3 in amino acids: CSAGTGAYNEQFF. CDR3 DNA: TGCAGTGCCGGGACAGGAGCCTACAATGAGCAGTTCTTC. V and J are TRBV20-1 and TRBJ2-1; 8 bases map to TRBD1. The V gene end was trimmed by 6 bases and the J gene end by 2 bases; junction bases not matched to a gene: 3. CDR3 length: 13 residues. CDR1 is DFQATT and CDR2 is SNEGSKA in the germline V gene (reference sequence).

This clonotype was recorded a few times. The genes are TRBV5-6 and TRBJ1-1; the D gene is possibly TRBD1 (6 bases). In germline, CDR1 is SGHDT, CDR2 YYEEEE. Trimming cost V 3 bases and J 1 base, with 13 bases left between them. The CDR3 spans 15 residues. The CDR3 loop is CASSYTLTGNTEAFF. CDR3 nucleotides: TGTGCCAGCAGCTACACGCTGACAGGGAACACTGAAGCTTTCTTT.

This clonotype was detected only a few times. The chain uses TRBV5-1 and TRBJ1-3; D unresolved. This CDR3 region has 13 residues. Germline V gene data show CDR1 as SGHRS and CDR2 as YFSETQ. Deletions cut 9 bases from V and 3 bases from J, with 13 bases between. Here the CDR3 DNA reads TGCGCCACCTCCCCCGACGGTGGAAACACCATATATTTT. Translation gives CATSPDGGNTIYF.

This rearrangement joins TRBV10-2 to TRBJ2-3, with TRBD2 as a possible D gene (7 bases). CDR1 and CDR2 (germline): WSHSY, SAAADI. V lost 4 bases to trimming and J lost 0 bases, with 14 bases between them. The CDR3 sequence is 16 residues long. The CDR3 sequence is CASSGGLAASTDTQYF. In DNA, the CDR3 is TGCGCCAGCAGTGGGGGGCTAGCGGCTAGCACAGATACGCAGTATTTT.

The V call is TRBV9, the J call TRBJ2-2; unclear D gene. CDR1 is SGDLS, CDR2 YYNGEE, per germline. V dropped 3 bases and J dropped 0 bases, with 6 bases sitting between them. This CDR3 spans 14 amino acids. CDR3 amino acids: CASSGPANTGELFF. The CDR3 DNA sequence: TGTGCCAGCAGCGGACCTGCGAACACCGGGGAGCTGTTTTTT.

This clonotype was picked up a small number of times. The chain joins TRBV10-3 to TRBJ1-5; possibly TRBD1 for D (5 bases). This CDR3 has 17 amino acids. The germline V gene encodes CDR1 ENHRY and CDR2 SYGVKD. Trimming cost V 0 bases and J 0 bases, with 12 bases left between them. The chain's CDR3 is CAISESGAPYSNQPQHF. Written as DNA, the CDR3 is TGTGCCATCAGTGAGTCTGGGGCGCCCTATAGCAATCAGCCCCAGCATTTT.

This clonotype was observed a single time. The V and J genes are TRBV18 and TRBJ1-4; TRBD1 is a possible D gene (6 bases). The CDR3 consists of 18 residues. Looked up from germline, CDR1 is KGHSH and CDR2 is LQKENI. Trimming left V 3 bases short and J 0 bases short, with 17 bases between. The CDR3 loop is CASSPLHRAFTTNEKLFF. CDR3 in DNA: TGTGCCAGCTCACCCCTCCACAGGGCCTTCACAACTAATGAAAAACTGTTTTTT.

This clonotype occurred once. The chain has TRBV7-2 and TRBJ2-1; 10 bases align to TRBD2. V trimming: 3 bases; J trimming: 6 bases; junction bases outside the gene matches: 5. The CDR3 is 15 amino acids. From germline, CDR1 is SGHTA and CDR2 FQGNSA. Written as DNA, the CDR3 is TGTGCCAGCAGCTTGCTGGCTAGCGGGGGCAATGAGCAGTTCTTC. It is translated as CASSLLASGGNEQFF. Full variable domain (remainder filled in from reference TRBV7-2 and TRBJ2-1): GAGVSQSPSNKVTEKGKDVELRCDPISGHTALYWYRQSLGQGLEFLIYFQGNSAPDKSGLPSDRFSAERTGGSVSTLTIQRTQQEDSAVYLCASSLLASGGNEQFFGPGTRLTVL.

V is TRBV7-9 and J is TRBJ1-4; a possible D gene is TRBD1 (6 bases). The V gene lost 6 bases and the J gene lost 5 bases, with 13 bases spanning the gap. The CDR3 contains 14 residues. In germline, CDR1 is SEHNR, CDR2 FQNEAQ (reference sequence). The CDR3 spells CASRGGRTNEKLFF. Here the CDR3 DNA reads TGTGCCAGCAGAGGGGGGAGGACGAATGAAAAACTGTTTTTT.

The chain's CDR3 is CASSGGGPLETQYF. The DNA for the CDR3 is TGTGCCAGCAGCGGTGGGGGGCCTCTTGAGACCCAGTACTTC. The chain has TRBV5-6 and TRBJ2-5, with D perhaps being TRBD1 or TRBD2 (6 bases each). Trimming left V 4 bases short and J 5 bases short, with 15 bases between. Germline loops: CDR1 SGHDT, CDR2 YYEEEE. The CDR3 is 14 residues long. The variable domain in full, with the rest retrieved from reference TRBV5-6 and TRBJ2-5, is DAGVTQSPTHLIKTRGQQVTLRCSPKSGHDTVSWYQQALGQGPQFIFQYYEEEERQRGNFPDRFSGHQFPNYSSELNVNALLLGDSALYLCASSGGGPLETQYFGPGTRLLVL.

The chain recombines TRBV15 with TRBJ1-5; D remains unclear. V gave up 1 base and J gave up 3 bases, with 7 bases separating them. Germline-derived CDR1 and CDR2 are LNHNV and YYDKDF (reference sequence). The CDR3 has 14 amino acids. This CDR3 is CATSRGSANQPQHF. The CDR3 DNA is TGTGCCACCAGCAGAGGATCCGCCAATCAGCCCCAGCATTTT.

The chain carries TRBV9 and TRBJ1-1; D remains unclear. In germline, CDR1 is SGDLS, CDR2 YYNGEE. Trimming took off 0 bases at V and 6 bases at J, with 6 bases between the two ends. The CDR3 totals 12 residues. The CDR3: CASSVGLSEAFF. The CDR3 DNA is TGTGCCAGCAGCGTAGGGCTGTCTGAAGCTTTCTTT.

The sample holds a few counts of this clonotype. J is TRBJ2-2 and V is TRBV10-3; D possibly corresponds to TRBD1 (6 bases). CDR1 is ENHRY and CDR2 is SYGVKD in the germline V gene. The CDR3 covers 15 residues. V gave up 2 bases and J gave up 4 bases, with 11 bases separating them. The CDR3 DNA is TGTGCCATCAGTGAGACAGGGAGAGGCACCGGGGAGCTGTTTTTT. The encoded protein is CAISETGRGTGELFF.

This clonotype was seen a handful of times. The chain couples TRBV3-1 to TRBJ1-1; possible D gene TRBD1, 5 bases. Germline CDR1 and CDR2: LGHDT and YNNKEL (reference sequence). Trimming pared 4 bases from V and 3 bases from J, leaving 12 bases between. This CDR3 comprises 14 residues. This CDR3 is CASSRYLGDTEAFF. CDR3 nucleotide sequence: TGTGCCAGCAGCCGCTACCTGGGGGACACTGAAGCTTTCTTT.

The chain employs TRBV30 and TRBJ2-1; D may be TRBD1 (6 bases). V lost 4 bases to trimming and J lost 6 bases, with 13 bases between them. This CDR3 region has 13 residues. Germline V gene lookup returns CDR1 GTSNPN and CDR2 SVGIG (reference sequence). The CDR3 DNA is TGTGCCTGGATCCCGACAGGACCCAATGAGCAGTTCTTC. Its protein product is CAWIPTGPNEQFF.

For the CDR3, the DNA is TGTGCCAGCAGGATGACAGGGAGGGATGAAAAACTGTTTTTT. As protein: CASRMTGRDEKLFF. The chain links TRBV12-3 or TRBV12-4 to TRBJ1-4; TRBD1 aligns across 7 bases. With 6 bases clipped from V and 6 bases from J, the junction kept 7 bases outside the gene matches. The CDR3 has 14 residues.

This clonotype appeared once. A much larger clone is a single base away; this may be a read error. The genes are TRBV30 and TRBJ1-2; D uncertain. The CDR3 is 17 residues long. The V gene's germline CDR1 is GTSNPN and CDR2 SVGIG (reference sequence). The germline V and J ends were trimmed by 0 bases and 4 bases, with 21 bases remaining between them. CDR3 residues: CAWSVKRFLITLYGYTF. CDR3 nucleotides: TGTGCCTGGAGTGTAAAGCGGTTCCTTATTACCCTCTATGGCTACACCTTC. The full variable domain, its missing parts supplied by reference TRBV30 and TRBJ1-2, is SQTIHQWPATLVQPVGSPLSLECTVEGTSNPNLYWYRQAAGRGLQLLFYSVGIGQISSEVPQNLSASRPQDRQFILSSKKLLLSDSGFYLCAWSVKRFLITLYGYTFGSGTRLTVV.

The chain carries TRBV4-2 and TRBJ1-1; D gene ambiguous. The CDR3 has 13 residues. Germline lookup yields CDR1 LGHNA and CDR2 YNFKEQ. Trimming left V 0 bases short and J 12 bases short, with 14 bases between. The CDR3 protein is CASSQDVSRNTFF. For the CDR3, the DNA is TGTGCCAGCAGCCAAGACGTTAGTAGGAATACTTTCTTT.

CDR3 sequence (DNA): TGTGCCAGCAGTTTCAGTCGCTCTGGAAACACCATATATTTT. It codes for CASSFSRSGNTIYF. The chain couples TRBV12-3 or TRBV12-4 to TRBJ1-3; D is ambiguous. The CDR3 totals 14 residues. Trimming removed 3 bases at V and 0 bases at J, with 6 bases between.

J is TRBJ1-2 and V is TRBV12-3 or TRBV12-4, with 8 bases fitting TRBD1. The V and J ends lost 3 bases and 8 bases, in that order; junction bases with no gene match: 5. The CDR3 is 13 residues long. The CDR3 loop reads CASSFGRTGGYTF. Written as DNA, the CDR3 is TGTGCCAGCAGTTTCGGGAGGACAGGGGGCTACACCTTC.

This chain connects TRBV29-1 to TRBJ2-1; D remains ambiguous. Germline V CDR1 and CDR2: SQVTM, ANQGSEA. The CDR3 runs 11 residues. Trimming took 3 bases from V and 3 from J, leaving 3 bases between them. The CDR3 spells CSVDSYNEQFF. In DNA, the CDR3 is TGCAGCGTTGACAGCTACAATGAGCAGTTCTTC.

The rearrangement uses TRBV20-1 and TRBJ1-1; D is perhaps TRBD1 (6 bases). CDR3 size: 13 residues. V shed 3 bases and J shed 2 bases, with 10 bases lying between them. Looked up from germline, CDR1 is DFQATT and CDR2 is SNEGSKA (reference sequence). CDR3 bases: TGCAGTGCTAGGGACAGACCTAACACTGAAGCTTTCTTT. Translating it yields CSARDRPNTEAFF.

This clonotype turned up a few times. This rearrangement joins TRBV10-3 to TRBJ2-2, with D possibly matching TRBD2 (5 bases). This CDR3 has 15 residues. The germline V gene has CDR1 ENHRY and CDR2 SYGVKD. Between the trimmed V and J ends, which lost 2 bases and 1 base, there was a span of 8 bases. The CDR3 is CAISERGMNTGELFF. The CDR3 DNA sequence: TGTGCCATCAGTGAGCGAGGGATGAACACCGGGGAGCTGTTTTTT.

The chain recombines TRBV4-1 with TRBJ1-6; 9 nucleotides match TRBD1. The V gene end was trimmed by 4 bases and the J gene end by 5 bases; junction bases not matched to a gene: 9. There are 17 residues in the CDR3. Germline CDR1 and CDR2: MGHRA and YSYEKL. CDR3 loop: CASSLAQGAGNNSPLHF. CDR3 DNA: TGCGCCAGCAGCCTGGCACAGGGGGCCGGAAATAATTCACCCCTCCACTTT.

This clonotype was detected a few times. J is TRBJ2-7 and V is TRBV5-1; tentatively, D is TRBD2 (6 bases). Germline loops: CDR1 SGHRS, CDR2 YFSETQ. Trimming pared 4 bases from V and 2 bases from J, leaving 13 bases between. CDR3 length: 14 residues. For the CDR3, the DNA is TGCGCCAGCAGCCCCGGAGGAGGGGCCTACGAGCAGTACTTC. Translated: CASSPGGGAYEQYF.

V gene TRBV5-1 combines with J gene TRBJ2-7; no definite D call. From germline, CDR1 is SGHRS and CDR2 YFSETQ. Trimming removed 0 bases from V and 3 bases from J, with 7 bases in between. This CDR3 is 13 amino acids long. In DNA, the CDR3 is TGCGCCAGCAGCTTGGTGGGGAACTACGAGCAGTACTTC. Its translation: CASSLVGNYEQYF. The complete variable domain, with remaining parts taken from reference TRBV5-1 and TRBJ2-7, reads KAGVTQTPRYLIKTRGQQVTLSCSPISGHRSVSWYQQTPGQGLQFLFEYFSETQRNKGNFPGRFSGRQFSNSRSEMNVSTLELGDSALYLCASSLVGNYEQYFGPGTRLTVT.

The rearrangement uses TRBV5-1 and TRBJ2-3; TRBD1 agrees at 8 bases. Per the germline V gene, CDR1 is SGHRS and CDR2 is YFSETQ. CDR3 size: 15 residues. The ends lost 0 bases at V and 6 bases at J; junction bases unmatched: 6. The CDR3 nucleotides are TGCGCCAGCAGCTTGGAAGGGACAGGTTCGGATACGCAGTATTTT. Residues: CASSLEGTGSDTQYF.

Many counts were recorded for this clonotype. This chain joins TRBV12-3 or TRBV12-4 and TRBJ1-2; D possibly corresponds to TRBD1 (6 bases). Trimming took off 7 bases at V and 4 bases at J, with 13 bases between the two ends. This CDR3 region has 13 residues. CDR3: CASNNRASYGYTF. The CDR3 coding sequence is TGTGCCAGCAACAACAGGGCCTCCTATGGCTACACCTTC.

This chain joins TRBV7-2 and TRBJ2-2, with 10 bases aligning to TRBD2. V was pared by 5 bases and J by 8 bases, with 11 bases of the junction left unmatched. Germline V gene sequence: CDR1 SGHTA, CDR2 FQGNSA. The CDR3 is 16 amino acids. The chain's CDR3 is CASSPTSGVTLGELFF. For the CDR3, the DNA is TGTGCCAGCAGCCCAACTAGCGGGGTTACCCTTGGGGAGCTGTTTTTT.

This clonotype came up a few times. The genes are TRBV5-1 and TRBJ2-3, with D perhaps TRBD1 (7 bases). The CDR3 is 16 residues long. Trimming pared 4 bases from V and 3 bases from J, leaving 18 bases between. Germline lookup yields CDR1 SGHRS and CDR2 YFSETQ. The CDR3 loop is CASSPRQGGYTDTQYF. For the CDR3, the DNA is TGCGCCAGCAGCCCAAGACAGGGAGGATATACAGATACGCAGTATTTT.